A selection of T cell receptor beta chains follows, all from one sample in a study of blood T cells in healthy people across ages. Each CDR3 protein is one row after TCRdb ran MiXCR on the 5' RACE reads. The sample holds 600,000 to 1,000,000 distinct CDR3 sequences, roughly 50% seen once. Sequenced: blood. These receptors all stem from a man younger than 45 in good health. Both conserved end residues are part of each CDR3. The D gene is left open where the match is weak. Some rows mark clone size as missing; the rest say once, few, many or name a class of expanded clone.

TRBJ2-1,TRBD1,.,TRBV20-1,TGCAGTGCTTCTTCCGGGACAGGGGCACAAAGCTCCTACAATAAGCAGTTCTTC,CSASSGTGAQSSYNKQFF
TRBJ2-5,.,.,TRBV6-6,TGTGCCAGCACAAAGAGGGGGGTCACCCTAGAGACCCAGTACTTC,CASTKRGVTLETQYF
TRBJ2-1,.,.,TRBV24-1,TGTGCCACCAGTCCGACAGCCGCCCTATACAATGAGCAGTTCTTC,CATSPTAALYNEQFF
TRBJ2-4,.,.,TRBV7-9,TGTGCCAGCAGTTCAGGGTCGCTTTGGTACTTC,CASSSGSLWYF
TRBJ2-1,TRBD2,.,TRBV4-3,TGCGCCAGCAGCCAAGGGACTAGCGGGGACAATGAGCAGTTCTTC,CASSQGTSGDNEQFF
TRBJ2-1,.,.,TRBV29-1,TGCAGCGGCATCCGGGACAATGAGCAGTTCTTC,CSGIRDNEQFF
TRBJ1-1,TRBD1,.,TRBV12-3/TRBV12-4,TGTGCCAGCAGTCCCCGACAGGGGGTAAACACTGAAGCTTTCTTT,CASSPRQGVNTEAFF
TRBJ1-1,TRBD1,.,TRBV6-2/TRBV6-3,TGTGCCAGCAGTTACTCCGACAGGGTCACTGAAGCTTTCTTT,CASSYSDRVTEAFF
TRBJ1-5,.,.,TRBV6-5,TGTGCCAGCAGTTACTCGAGTTCAGGGGCCAATCAGCCCCAGCATTTT,CASSYSSSGANQPQHF
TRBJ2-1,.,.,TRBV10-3,TGTGCCATCACCGAGCGGATCTACAATGAGCAGTTCTTC,CAITERIYNEQFF
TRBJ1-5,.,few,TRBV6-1,TGTGCCAGCAGACTGAGTCGTTTCAATCAGCCCCAGCATTTT,CASRLSRFNQPQHF
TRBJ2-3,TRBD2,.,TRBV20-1,TGCACCATGGTGGGGGGGTCTCAACGGGCAGATACGCAGTATTTT,CTMVGGSQRADTQYF
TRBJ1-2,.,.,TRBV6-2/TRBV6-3,TGTGCCAGCAGTTACAATGACCCCCTCCTACGTGGCTACACCTTC,CASSYNDPLLRGYTF
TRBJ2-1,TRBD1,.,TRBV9,TGTGCCAGCAGCGCCAGGGGGACTGAGCAGTTCTTC,CASSARGTEQFF
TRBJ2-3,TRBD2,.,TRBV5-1,TGCGCCACCGCGACTAGCGGGGTCAACACAGATACGCAGTATTTT,CATATSGVNTDTQYF
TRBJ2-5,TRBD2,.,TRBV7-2,TGTGCCAGCAGCGCGGGACTAGCGGGGTCGAGCGGAGAGACCCAGTACTTC,CASSAGLAGSSGETQYF
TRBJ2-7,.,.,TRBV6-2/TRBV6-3,TGTGCCAGCAATTACAGGGTTCAAACGGATGAGCAGTACTTC,CASNYRVQTDEQYF
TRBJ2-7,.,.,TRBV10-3,TGTGCCATCGGGAGACTGGCGAGGGGCGAGCAGTACTTC,CAIGRLARGEQYF
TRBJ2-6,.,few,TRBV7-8,TGTGCCAGCAGCTTAACTCAGCGATCGACTGGGGCCAACGTCCTGACTTTC,CASSLTQRSTGANVLTF
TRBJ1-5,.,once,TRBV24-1,TGTGCCACCAGTGGCACAGGGTTCGGCAATCAGCCCCAGCATTTT,CATSGTGFGNQPQHF
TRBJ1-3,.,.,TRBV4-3,TGCGCCAGCAGCCAAGATGGTCGCGCGGAGTACGCTGGAAACACCATATATTTT,CASSQDGRAEYAGNTIYF
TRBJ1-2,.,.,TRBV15,TGTGCCACCAGTCAAAAATCGCCCCAGATCTATGGCTACACCTTC,CATSQKSPQIYGYTF
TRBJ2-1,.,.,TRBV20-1,TGCAGTCAGGGGGTAGCGGGAACCTACAATGAGCAGTTCTTC,CSQGVAGTYNEQFF
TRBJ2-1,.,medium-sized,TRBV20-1,TGCAGTGCTCTTTGGAATGAGCAGTTCTTC,CSALWNEQFF
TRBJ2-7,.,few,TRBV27,TGTGCCAGCAGTGGGGCCCCGTCGGCGGCCCAGTACTTC,CASSGAPSAAQYF
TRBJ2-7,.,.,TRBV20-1,TGCAGTGCTCCGGGGCCGGGTAGATTGGGCTACGAGCAGTACTTC,CSAPGPGRLGYEQYF
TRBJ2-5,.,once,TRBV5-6,TGTGCCAGCAGCTTGGTGTCAGCTAAAGAGACCCAGTACTTC,CASSLVSAKETQYF
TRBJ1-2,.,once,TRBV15,TGTGCCACCAGCAGGACAGGAGCAACAACCTATGGCTACACCTTC,CATSRTGATTYGYTF
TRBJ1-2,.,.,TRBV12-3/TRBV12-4,TGTGCCGGCTACCACGGCTACTATGGCTACACCTTC,CAGYHGYYGYTF
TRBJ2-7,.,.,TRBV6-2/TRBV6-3,TGTGCCAGCAGTTATGGGGGGACAGCTTCCTACGAGCAGTACTTC,CASSYGGTASYEQYF
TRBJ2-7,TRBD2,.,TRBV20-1,TGCAGTGCTAGAGACCCGACTAGCGGGAGAGTCTACGAGCAGTACTTC,CSARDPTSGRVYEQYF
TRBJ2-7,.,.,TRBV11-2,TGTGCCAGCAGCCTCTTAAAAACAGGGTTTGATCAGTACTTC,CASSLLKTGFDQYF
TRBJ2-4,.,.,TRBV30,TGTGCCGGGAGTGCCACAGGGAACATTCAGTACTTC,CAGSATGNIQYF
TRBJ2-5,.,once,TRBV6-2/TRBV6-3,TGTGCCAGCAAAGGGGGGGCTGAGGAGACCCAGTACTTC,CASKGGAEETQYF
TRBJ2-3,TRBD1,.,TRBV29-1,TGCAGCGTTTCCCCGACAGGGGAAGATACGCAGTATTTT,CSVSPTGEDTQYF
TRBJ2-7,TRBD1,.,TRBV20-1,TGCAGTGCTAGGGTGGACAGGGGGCGCGGGTACGAGCAGTACTTC,CSARVDRGRGYEQYF
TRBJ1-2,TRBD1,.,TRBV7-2,TGTGCCAGCAGCTTTCGACAGGGGTCATACATCTATGGCTACACCTTC,CASSFRQGSYIYGYTF
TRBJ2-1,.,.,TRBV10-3,TGTGCCATCAGTGAGGCGAGTCTCTACAATGAGCAGTTCTTC,CAISEASLYNEQFF
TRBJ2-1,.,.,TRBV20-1,TGCAGTGCTACACAAGGGAAAAGGTACGCTGGTGAGCAGTTCTTC,CSATQGKRYAGEQFF
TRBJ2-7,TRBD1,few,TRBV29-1,TGCAGCGTCCAAGGACAGGTCAGGGGCGAGCAGTACTTC,CSVQGQVRGEQYF
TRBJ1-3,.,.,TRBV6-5,TGTGCCAGCAACGATGGGAGAAGCACCATATATTTT,CASNDGRSTIYF
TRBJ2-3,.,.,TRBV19,TGTGCCAGTAGTGTCGGGACAAGTGCAACAGATACGCAGTATTTT,CASSVGTSATDTQYF
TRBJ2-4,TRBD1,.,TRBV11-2,TGTGCCAGCAGCTTAGATGGGTTACGAGACAGGGGACTTCTACTAGCCAAAAACATTCAGTACTTC,CASSLDGLRDRGLLLAKNIQYF
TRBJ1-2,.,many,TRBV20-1,TGCAGTGCTAGGGACGAAATTGGAGCGGGCTACACCTTC,CSARDEIGAGYTF
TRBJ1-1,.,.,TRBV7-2,TGTGCCAGCAGCTACGGGTACAGGGATGAAGCTTTCTTT,CASSYGYRDEAFF
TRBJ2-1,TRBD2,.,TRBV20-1,TGCAGTGCTAGCCCCCCCGGGACTAGCGGGAGGGGTGAGCAGTTCTTC,CSASPPGTSGRGEQFF
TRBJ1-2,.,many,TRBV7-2,TGTGCCAGCAGCGGGGAGGGGAACTATGGCTACACCTTC,CASSGEGNYGYTF
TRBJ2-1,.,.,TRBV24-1,TGTGCCACCAGGGGTGGGGCAGGTGACAATGAGCAGTTCTTC,CATRGGAGDNEQFF
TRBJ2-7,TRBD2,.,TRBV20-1,TGCAGTGCTAGAGTACCAGCGGGAGGACACGAGCAGTACTTC,CSARVPAGGHEQYF
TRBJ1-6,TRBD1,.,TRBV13,TGTGCCAGCAGCCAGACAGGGCACAATTCACCCCTCCACTTT,CASSQTGHNSPLHF
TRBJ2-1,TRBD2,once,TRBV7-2,TGTGCCAGCAGCTCTGGAGCGGGGGGGTTCTCCTACAATGAGCAGTTCTTC,CASSSGAGGFSYNEQFF
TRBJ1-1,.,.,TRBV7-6,TGTGCCAGCAGTCGGACAGTTATGAACACTGAAGCTTTCTTT,CASSRTVMNTEAFF
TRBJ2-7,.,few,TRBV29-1,TGCAGCGCTCGACAGGAGACCTACGAGCAGTACTTC,CSARQETYEQYF
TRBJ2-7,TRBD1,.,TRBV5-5,TGTGCCAGCAGCTCAGACAGGGGGCACTACAATGAGCAGTACTTC,CASSSDRGHYNEQYF
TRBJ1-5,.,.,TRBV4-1,TGCGCCAGCAGCCAAGTTGAGGGGGACCAGCCCCAGCATTTT,CASSQVEGDQPQHF
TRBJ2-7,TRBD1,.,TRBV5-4,TGTGCCAGCAGCGCGTTTGAGGACAGGGGGTTTTACGAGCAGTACTTC,CASSAFEDRGFYEQYF
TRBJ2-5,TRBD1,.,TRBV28,TGTGCCAGCAGTTTCTTCCAGGGGGCGTTCGAGACCCAGTACTTC,CASSFFQGAFETQYF